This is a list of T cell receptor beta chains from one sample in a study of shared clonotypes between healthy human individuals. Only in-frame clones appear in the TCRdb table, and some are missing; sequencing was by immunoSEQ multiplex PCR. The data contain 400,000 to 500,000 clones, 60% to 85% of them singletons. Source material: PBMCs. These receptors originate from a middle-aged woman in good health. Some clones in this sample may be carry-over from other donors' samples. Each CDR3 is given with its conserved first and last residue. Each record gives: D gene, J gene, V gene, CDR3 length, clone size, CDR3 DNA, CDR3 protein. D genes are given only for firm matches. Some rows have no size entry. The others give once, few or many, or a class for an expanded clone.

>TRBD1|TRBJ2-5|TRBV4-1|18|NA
TGCGCCAGCAGCCAAGTAATGACAGGGGGCGCGGGACAAGAGACCCAGTACTTC
CASSQVMTGGAGQETQYF
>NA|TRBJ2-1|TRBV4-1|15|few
TGCGCCAGCAGCCAAGAAACGACAATGGCGAATGAGCAGTTCTTC
CASSQETTMANEQFF
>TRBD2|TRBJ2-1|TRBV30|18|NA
TGTGCCTGGGCCGGACTAGCGGGAGGGCCCCCTATCTACAATGAGCAGTTCTTC
CAWAGLAGGPPIYNEQFF
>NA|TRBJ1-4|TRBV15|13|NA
TGTGCCACCAGCAGGCAAGCTAATGAAAAACTGTTTTTT
CATSRQANEKLFF
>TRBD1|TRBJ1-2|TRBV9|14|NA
TGTGCCAGCAGCGTCGGACAGGACAACTATGGCTACACCTTC
CASSVGQDNYGYTF
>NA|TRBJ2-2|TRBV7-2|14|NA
TGTGCCAGCAGCTTAGAGGGGCTGACCGGGGAGCTGTTTTTT
CASSLEGLTGELFF
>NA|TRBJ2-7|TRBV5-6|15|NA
TGTGCCAGCAGCTTGGCCAGCGGGTTCTCCTACGAGCAGTACTTC
CASSLASGFSYEQYF
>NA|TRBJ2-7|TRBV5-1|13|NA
TGCGCCAGCAGCTTGGCCTTGCCAGGTGATTTGTACTTC
CASSLALPGDLYF
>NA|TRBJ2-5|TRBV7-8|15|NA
TGTGCCAGCAGCTTAGGGAGGGGGCCCCAAGAGACCCAGTACTTC
CASSLGRGPQETQYF
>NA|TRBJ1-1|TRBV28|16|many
TGTGCCAGCAGTTTATACCCCAGGGTTAGGGACACTGAAGCTTTCTTT
CASSLYPRVRDTEAFF
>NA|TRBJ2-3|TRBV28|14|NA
TGTGCCAGCAGTTTACCTCAGGGCACAGATACGCAGTATTTT
CASSLPQGTDTQYF
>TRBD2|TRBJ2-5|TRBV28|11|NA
TGTGCCAGCACGGGAGGGGGGACCCAGTACTTC
CASTGGGTQYF
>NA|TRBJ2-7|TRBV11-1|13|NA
TGTGCCAGCAGCTTAGAACAGGGCAGCGAGCAGTACTTC
CASSLEQGSEQYF
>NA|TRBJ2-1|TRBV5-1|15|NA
TGCGCCAGCAGCTTGGCCCTGGGGGCTGGCAATGAGCAGTTCTTC
CASSLALGAGNEQFF
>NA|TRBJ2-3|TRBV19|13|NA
TGTGCCAGTAGTTTTCCTAGCACAGATACGCAGTATTTT
CASSFPSTDTQYF
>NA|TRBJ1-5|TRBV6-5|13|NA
TGTGCCAGCAGCCCCCGCGTCAATCAGCCCCAGCATTTT
CASSPRVNQPQHF
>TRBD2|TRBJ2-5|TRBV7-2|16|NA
TGTGCCAGCAGCCCCGGACTAGCGGGAGTTTGGGAGACCCAGTACTTC
CASSPGLAGVWETQYF
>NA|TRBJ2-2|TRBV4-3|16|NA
TGCGCCAGCAGCCAAGAGAGAGGACCCCAAACCGGGGAGCTGTTTTTT
CASSQERGPQTGELFF